This T cell receptor beta chain was identified in a study of technical replicates of blood from a few donors. TCRdb keeps only in-frame clones here, not all; method: immunoSEQ multiplex PCR. The sample has some 54,000 clones, about 93% seen once. The receptor's source is a human donor in good health. Some clones in this sample may be carry-over from other donors' samples. The sequenced sample was PBMCs.

CDR3 in DNA: TGTGCCAGCAGCTTGCATAGCGGGGAGACCCAGTACTTC. Protein sequence: CASSLHSGETQYF. The chain combines TRBV5-8 with TRBJ2-5, with 7 bases identical to TRBD2. Germline V lookup: CDR1 SGHTS, CDR2 YDEGEE. J gave up 5 bases and V 1 base, and 2 bases lay outside the gene matches. This CDR3 contains 13 residues. The entire variable domain, with the rest obtained from reference TRBV5-8 and TRBJ2-5, is as follows: EAGVTQSPTHLIKTRGQQATLRCSPISGHTSVYWYQQALGLGLQFLLWYDEGEERNRGNFPPRFSGRQFPNYSSELNVNALELEDSALYLCASSLHSGETQYFGPGTRLLVL.